The 20 T cell receptor beta chains reported below all come from one sample, sequenced in a study of blood T cell repertoires in COVID-19. This table comes from immunoSEQ multiplex PCR, and its TCRdb copy is limited to in-frame clones, with some not included. The sample includes 75,000 to 95,000 clones, approximately 88% of them seen just once. The source material was peripheral blood. The receptors originated from a man over 45 with active COVID-19.

The genes are TRBV6-5 and TRBJ1-2; a weak D match, TRBD1 (6 bases). The CDR3 spans 14 residues. CDR1 MNHEY and CDR2 SVGAGI come from the germline V gene. Trimming removed 5 bases from V and 4 bases from J, with 14 bases in between. The CDR3 nucleotides read TGTGCCAGCAGTACCGGGGGGCGGGTCTATGGCTACACCTTC. The encoded protein is CASSTGGRVYGYTF.

The genes are TRBV5-6 and TRBJ2-7; TRBD1 matches at 10 bases. The ends lost 4 bases at V and 6 bases at J; junction bases unmatched: 10. The CDR3 sequence is 15 residues long. Germline V gives CDR1 SGHDT, CDR2 YYEEEE. The CDR3 DNA is TGTGCCAGCAGCCGCGGGGCGGGACAGGGGACCGAGCAGTACTTC. This encodes CASSRGAGQGTEQYF.

The DNA of the CDR3 is TGTGCCAGCAGTTTATCAGTAGGGGAGGGGCACTATGGCTACACCTTC. This encodes CASSLSVGEGHYGYTF. J is TRBJ1-2 and V is TRBV27; weak D call: TRBD1 (5 bases). Germline assignment: CDR1 MNHEY and CDR2 SMNVEV (reference sequence). The CDR3 has 16 residues. V lost 0 bases to trimming and J lost 3 bases, with 14 bases between them.

This clone turned up a few times. This chain links TRBV9 with TRBJ2-3; tentative D call: TRBD2 (6 bases). Germline V gives CDR1 SGDLS, CDR2 YYNGEE. V was pared by 4 bases and J by 4 bases, with 19 bases between. CDR3 length: 16 residues. CDR3 nucleotides: TGTGCCAGCAGCCCCGTCTGGGGGGTCCGCGCAGATACGCAGTATTTT. It codes for CASSPVWGVRADTQYF.

The genes are TRBV4-1 and TRBJ2-1; 12 bases map to TRBD2. The germline gives CDR1 MGHRA, CDR2 YSYEKL. This CDR3 spans 17 amino acids. With 0 bases clipped from V and 2 bases from J, the junction kept 2 bases outside the gene matches. As DNA, the CDR3 is TGCGCCAGCAGCCAAGAAGGACTAGCGGGGCCCTACAATGAGCAGTTCTTC. It specifies CASSQEGLAGPYNEQFF.

The V call is TRBV7-9, the J call TRBJ2-2, with D possibly matching TRBD2 (6 bases). Germline lookup yields CDR1 SEHNR and CDR2 FQNEAQ (reference sequence). The CDR3 loop spans 14 amino acids. V was shortened by 10 bases and J by 2 bases, with 14 bases between the two germline ends. The CDR3 nucleotides read TGTGCCATGGAGGGCAGCTACAACACCGGGGAGCTGTTTTTT. Translating it yields CAMEGSYNTGELFF. Full variable domain (rest looked up from reference TRBV7-9 and TRBJ2-2): DTGVSQNPRHKITKRGQNVTFRCDPISEHNRLYWYRQTLGQGPEFLTYFQNEAQLEKSRLLSDRFSAERPKGSFSTLEIQRTEQGDSAMYLCAMEGSYNTGELFFGEGSRLTVL.

V gene TRBV18 combines with J gene TRBJ1-4, with D perhaps TRBD1 (5 bases). This CDR3 has 15 amino acids. Germline CDR1 reads KGHSH; CDR2 reads LQKENI. Trimming took 0 bases from V and 5 from J, leaving 10 bases between them. The CDR3 protein is CASSPPRTLNEKLFF. In DNA, the CDR3 is TGTGCCAGCTCACCACCGAGGACACTAAATGAAAAACTGTTTTTT.

This chain links TRBV14 with TRBJ2-7; 10 bases line up with TRBD1. The V segment lost 1 base and the J segment 2 bases; nucleotides outside the gene matches: 8. Germline CDR1 SGHDN, CDR2 FVKESK. This CDR3 comprises 17 residues. CDR3 amino acids: CASSQGGQGGITYEQYF. The CDR3 DNA sequence: TGTGCCAGCAGCCAAGGCGGACAGGGGGGGATTACCTACGAGCAGTACTTC.

The chain employs TRBV19 and TRBJ2-5, with 8 positions matching TRBD1. The CDR3 runs to 15 residues. Looked up from germline, CDR1 is LNHDA and CDR2 is SQIVND (reference sequence). The V and J ends lost 4 bases and 2 bases, in that order; junction bases with no gene match: 6. The CDR3 DNA reads as TGTGCCAGTAGTACGGGACAGGTGAGGCAAGAGACCCAGTACTTC. Protein: CASSTGQVRQETQYF.

The V and J genes are TRBV28 and TRBJ1-3; 7 nucleotides match TRBD1. J gave up 4 bases and V 3 bases, and 21 bases lay outside the gene matches. This CDR3 is 20 amino acids long. Germline V gene lookup returns CDR1 MDHEN and CDR2 SYDVKM. The CDR3 sequence is CASSFAPNLTGRPGGNTIYF. The CDR3 DNA follows: TGTGCCAGCAGTTTCGCCCCAAACCTGACAGGGCGACCTGGGGGAAACACCATATATTTT.

The CDR3 spells CAWSPGTLAKNIQYF. Here the CDR3 DNA reads TGTGCCTGGAGTCCCGGGACATTAGCCAAAAACATTCAGTACTTC. This chain joins TRBV30 and TRBJ2-4; the D gene is possibly TRBD1 (6 bases). The CDR3 contains 15 residues. Trimming left V 2 bases short and J 0 bases short, with 11 bases between. The V gene's germline CDR1 is GTSNPN and CDR2 SVGIG (reference sequence).

V usage is TRBV9 and J usage is TRBJ2-7; 14 positions match TRBD2. The CDR3 has 18 residues. CDR1 and CDR2 (germline): SGDLS, YYNGEE. The junction had 16 bases not matched to a gene; V was cut back by 4 bases and J by 7 bases. This CDR3 is CASSPPRGLAGATVEQYF. Written as DNA, the CDR3 is TGTGCCAGCAGCCCCCCAAGGGGACTAGCGGGGGCCACCGTGGAGCAGTACTTC.

This chain joins TRBV28 and TRBJ2-3; TRBD2 might be the D (6 bases). The germline V gene encodes CDR1 MDHEN and CDR2 SYDVKM. V was cut by 6 bases and J by 2 bases, with 12 bases left in between. CDR3 size: 14 residues. CDR3 in DNA: TGTGCCAGCAGAATGGGGGGATACACAGATACGCAGTATTTT. Translating it yields CASRMGGYTDTQYF.

The V and J genes are TRBV7-2 and TRBJ1-3; TRBD1 agrees at 10 bases. J gave up 4 bases and V 5 bases, and 8 bases lay outside the gene matches. Per germline, CDR1 SGHTA and CDR2 FQGNSA. The CDR3 extends over 16 amino acids. CDR3: CASSHDRGRLGNTIYF. For the CDR3, the DNA is TGTGCCAGCAGCCATGACAGGGGGCGTTTGGGAAACACCATATATTTT.

This clone occurred once. The V call is TRBV24-1, the J call TRBJ2-1; D is perhaps TRBD2 (7 bases). The ends were cut back, 7 bases at V and 4 bases at J, with 16 bases in the middle. This CDR3 comprises 15 residues. Germline V gene lookup returns CDR1 KGHDR and CDR2 SFDVKD. The CDR3 DNA is TGTGCCACCAGGTTCGGGGGGCTAAAGTACAATGAGCAGTTCTTC. Encoded protein: CATRFGGLKYNEQFF.

This clone is a singleton in its sample. The genes are TRBV30 and TRBJ2-6; tentatively, D is TRBD1 (5 bases). The CDR3 contains 21 residues. V lost 2 bases, J lost 3 bases, and 29 bases lay in between. The germline V gene encodes CDR1 GTSNPN and CDR2 SVGIG (reference sequence). CDR3 loop: CAWSPKYTRTGTPFGANVLTF. For the CDR3, the DNA is TGTGCCTGGAGTCCCAAATACACCAGAACAGGTACCCCATTTGGGGCCAACGTCCTGACTTTC.

CDR3 DNA sequence: TGCGCCAGCAGCTTGGTCGCGGGGGGCACTGAAGCTTTCTTT. This encodes CASSLVAGGTEAFF. The chain recombines TRBV5-1 with TRBJ1-1; possibly TRBD1 for D (5 bases). The CDR3 runs 14 residues. Germline V gene sequence: CDR1 SGHRS, CDR2 YFSETQ. Between the trimmed V and J ends, which lost 0 bases and 4 bases, there was a span of 10 bases.

V is TRBV3-1 (or the pseudogene TRBV3-2) and J is TRBJ1-5, with TRBD1 matching over 8 bases. Germline V CDR1 and CDR2: LGHDT, YNNKEL (reference sequence). This CDR3 is built from 16 residues. V gave up 5 bases and J gave up 2 bases; unmatched junction bases: 8. CDR3 nucleotides: TGTGCCAGCAGCTTACAGGGGGGTGGTGGCAATCAGCCCCAGCATTTT. Translation: CASSLQGGGGNQPQHF.

Here the CDR3 DNA reads TGTGCCAGCAGCGGGCATGGTAGTGACACTGAAGCTTTCTTT. This gives the protein CASSGHGSDTEAFF. J is TRBJ1-1 and V is TRBV7-3; D is undetermined. V lost 5 bases and J 3 bases, leaving 13 bases between the germline ends. The germline CDR1 and CDR2 sequences are SGHTA and FQGTGA. The CDR3 spans 14 residues. The full variable domain, its missing parts supplied by reference TRBV7-3 and TRBJ1-1, is GAGVSQTPSNKVTEKGKYVELRCDPISGHTALYWYRQSLGQGPEFLIYFQGTGAADDSGLPNDRFFAVRPEGSVSTLKIQRTERGDSAVYLCASSGHGSDTEAFFGQGTRLTVV.

The V gene is TRBV19, the J gene TRBJ2-2; 10 nucleotides agree with TRBD2. Losses at the gene ends were 10 bases for V and 5 bases for J; bases not matched to a gene: 7. This CDR3 has 14 amino acids. Looked up from germline, CDR1 is LNHDA and CDR2 is SQIVND (reference sequence). The CDR3 nucleotides are TGTGCCACCAGAGCGGGGGGGCGGACCGGGGAGCTGTTTTTT. The encoded protein is CATRAGGRTGELFF.